This is a list of T cell receptor beta chains from one sample in a study of response to subunit inactivated influenza vaccine. TCRdb re-derived calls from the RT-PCR reads in MiXCR, one entry per CDR3 protein. The table includes 530,000 or so distinct CDR3 sequences, around 13% detected once. The sample was PBMCs from blood, taken about 13 days after vaccination. The receptors come from a man aged 50 or older who received an inactivated influenza vaccine. CDR3s include the opening cysteine and the closing phenylalanine or tryptophan. The D gene is left open where the match is weak. Only some rows state a clone size, as once, few, many or a class for expanded clones.

V gene	clone size	D gene	CDR3 length	J gene	CDR3 DNA	CDR3 protein
TRBV29-1	few	TRBD1	15	TRBJ2-3	TGCAGCGTTGAATCGGACAGGGGGATCACAGATACGCAGTATTTT	CSVESDRGITDTQYF
TRBV28	NA	TRBD1	18	TRBJ2-3	TGTGCCAGCAGTTCACCCCTCGGGACAGGGAGGTGGACAGATACGCAGTATTTT	CASSSPLGTGRWTDTQYF
TRBV3-1	NA	NA	13	TRBJ2-7	TGTGCCAGCAGCCAAGGCTATGGATCCGAGCAGTACTTC	CASSQGYGSEQYF
TRBV6-5	many	NA	15	TRBJ2-7	TGTGCCAGCAGTTTCCGGGCCTCAGGGACCTACGAGCAGTACTTC	CASSFRASGTYEQYF
TRBV6-2/TRBV6-3	few	TRBD1	20	TRBJ1-4	TGTGCCAGCAGTTCCCTCTCCGGCAGGGGGAGATTCCTTTTTAATGAAAAACTGTTTTTT	CASSSLSGRGRFLFNEKLFF
TRBV11-2	NA	NA	13	TRBJ2-7	TGTGCCAGCAGAAGACTAGGACCCTACGAGCAGTACTTC	CASRRLGPYEQYF
TRBV3-1	few	TRBD1	17	TRBJ1-2	TGTGCCAGCAGCCCTGACAGGGGGCGCGGGGGGAACTATGGCTACACCTTC	CASSPDRGRGGNYGYTF
TRBV12-3/TRBV12-4	few	NA	12	TRBJ2-5	TGTGCCAGCAGTTGGCCGGGGGAGACCCAGTACTTC	CASSWPGETQYF
TRBV4-2	NA	NA	16	TRBJ2-5	TGTGCCAGCAGCCAAGATCTCAGGGCCGGGGAGCAGACCCAGTACTTC	CASSQDLRAGEQTQYF
TRBV21-1	NA	NA	15	TRBJ2-7	TGTGCCAGCAGCAAACTCTCCGGGACAACCTACGAGCAGTACTTC	CASSKLSGTTYEQYF
TRBV3-1	few	NA	13	TRBJ2-4	TGTGCCAGCAGCCAAGATCATGCGAGGGGCCAGTACTTC	CASSQDHARGQYF
TRBV20-1	once	TRBD2	15	TRBJ2-1	TGCAGTGCTGCCCGACTAGCGGGGGGCTACAATGAGCAGTTCTTC	CSAARLAGGYNEQFF
TRBV20-1	few	TRBD2	15	TRBJ2-1	TGCAGTGCTCGCGGGGGGGGTGGTGGAGTTAATGAGCAGTTCTTC	CSARGGGGGVNEQFF
TRBV15	NA	TRBD1	14	TRBJ2-2	TGTGCCACCATAAGGGACAGGAACACCGGGGAGCTGTTTTTT	CATIRDRNTGELFF
TRBV19	NA	NA	13	TRBJ2-5	TGTGCCACCTCTCGGAGCGTACAAGAGACCCAGTACTTC	CATSRSVQETQYF
TRBV4-3	NA	TRBD2	17	TRBJ2-3	TGCGCCAGCAGCTCTAGGGGGGTAGCGGGAATTGAAGATACGCAGTATTTT	CASSSRGVAGIEDTQYF
TRBV20-1	few	NA	13	TRBJ2-5	TGCAGTGTCCCCATTCGGGTTCAAGAGACCCAGTACTTC	CSVPIRVQETQYF
TRBV20-1	NA	NA	14	TRBJ1-4	TGCAGTGCTAGGGTGTCCAGGGTCGGAGAAAAACTGTTTTTT	CSARVSRVGEKLFF
TRBV12-3/TRBV12-4	NA	NA	14	TRBJ2-1	TGTGCCAGCAGCCGCTCGGGGAAAAGCGATGAGCAGTTCTTC	CASSRSGKSDEQFF
TRBV5-1	few	TRBD1	15	TRBJ2-5	TGCGCCAGCAGCTGGGGTACAGGGGATCAAGAGACCCAGTACTTC	CASSWGTGDQETQYF
TRBV4-1	few	NA	15	TRBJ2-3	TGCGCCAGCAGCCGCAGTAATCGGGGAACAGATACGCAGTATTTT	CASSRSNRGTDTQYF
TRBV4-1	NA	TRBD1	18	TRBJ1-1	TGCGCCAGCAGCCACCTTCCCCGAGGGGGCGTAATGGTAACTGAAGCTTTCTTT	CASSHLPRGGVMVTEAFF
TRBV7-8	few	NA	13	TRBJ2-7	TGTGCCAGCAGCATAGGACAGTCCTACGAGCAGTACTTC	CASSIGQSYEQYF
TRBV12-3/TRBV12-4	many	NA	15	TRBJ2-5	TGTGCCAGCAGTCCCCCCGGAGGGATCCAAGAGACCCAGTACTTC	CASSPPGGIQETQYF
TRBV11-2	few	NA	16	TRBJ2-2	TGTGCCAGCAGCTTAAGCTGGGGGGTGTATCCCGGGGAGCTGTTTTTT	CASSLSWGVYPGELFF
TRBV6-1	few	NA	13	TRBJ1-2	TGTGCCAGCAGTCCACAGTGGGGCTATGGCTACACCTTC	CASSPQWGYGYTF
TRBV12-3/TRBV12-4	NA	NA	14	TRBJ2-7	TGTGCCAGCAGTTTAGGGGGATCGGCCTACGAGCAGTACTTC	CASSLGGSAYEQYF
TRBV6-5	few	NA	14	TRBJ2-3	TGTGCCAGCAGATACGGCGGTAGCACAGATACGCAGTATTTT	CASRYGGSTDTQYF
TRBV7-2	few	NA	15	TRBJ2-7	TGTGCCAGCAGCTTAGATTGGACTGCAAGCTACGAGCAGTACTTC	CASSLDWTASYEQYF
TRBV13	NA	TRBD2	15	TRBJ2-3	TGTGCCAGCAGCTTTACAGGCGGGAGGGCCGATACGCAGTATTTT	CASSFTGGRADTQYF